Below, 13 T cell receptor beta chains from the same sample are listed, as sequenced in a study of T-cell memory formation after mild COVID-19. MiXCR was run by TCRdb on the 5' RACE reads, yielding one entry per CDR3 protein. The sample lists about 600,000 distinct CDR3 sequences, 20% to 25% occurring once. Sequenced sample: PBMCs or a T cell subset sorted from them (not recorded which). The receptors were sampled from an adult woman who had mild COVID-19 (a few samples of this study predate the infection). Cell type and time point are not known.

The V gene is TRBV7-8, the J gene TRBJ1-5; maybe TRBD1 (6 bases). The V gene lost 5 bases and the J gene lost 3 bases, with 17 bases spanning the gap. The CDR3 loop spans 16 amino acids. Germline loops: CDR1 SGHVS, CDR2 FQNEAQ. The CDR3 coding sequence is TGTGCCAGCAGCCCGTGGGGCCAGGGGTTCAATCAGCCCCAGCATTTT. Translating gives CASSPWGQGFNQPQHF.

For the CDR3, the DNA is TGCGCCAGCAGCCAGCGCGGTCTTGGATACGAGCAGTACTTC. Translating it yields CASSQRGLGYEQYF. The J gene is TRBJ2-7, the V gene TRBV4-1; no clear D. Trimming took off 3 bases at V and 4 bases at J, with 13 bases between the two ends. CDR1 is MGHRA and CDR2 is YSYEKL in the germline V gene. The CDR3 spans 14 residues.

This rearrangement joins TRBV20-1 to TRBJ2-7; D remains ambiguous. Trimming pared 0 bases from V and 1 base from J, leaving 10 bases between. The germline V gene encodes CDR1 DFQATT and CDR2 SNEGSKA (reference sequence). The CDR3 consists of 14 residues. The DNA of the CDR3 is TGCAGTGCTAGAGATGGGCGGCAGTCCTACGAGCAGTACTTC. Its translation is CSARDGRQSYEQYF.

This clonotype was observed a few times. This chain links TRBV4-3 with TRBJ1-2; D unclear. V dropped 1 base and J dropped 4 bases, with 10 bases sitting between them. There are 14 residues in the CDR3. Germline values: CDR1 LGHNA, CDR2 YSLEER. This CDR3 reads CASSQGPMGYGYTF. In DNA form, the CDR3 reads TGCGCCAGCAGCCAAGGTCCCATGGGCTATGGCTACACCTTC.

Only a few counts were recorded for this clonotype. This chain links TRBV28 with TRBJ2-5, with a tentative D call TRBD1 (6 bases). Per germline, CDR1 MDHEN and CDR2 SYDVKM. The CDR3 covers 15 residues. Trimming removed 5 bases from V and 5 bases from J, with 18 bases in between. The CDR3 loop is CASSPSPGTWETQYF. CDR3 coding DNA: TGTGCCAGCAGTCCCAGTCCAGGGACATGGGAGACCCAGTACTTC.

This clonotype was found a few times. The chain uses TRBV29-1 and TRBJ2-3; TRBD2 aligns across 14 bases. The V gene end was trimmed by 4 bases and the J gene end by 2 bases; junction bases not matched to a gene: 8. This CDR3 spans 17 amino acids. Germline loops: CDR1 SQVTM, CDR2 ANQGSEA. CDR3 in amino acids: CSVVRLAGGLSTDTQYF. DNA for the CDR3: TGCAGCGTTGTTAGACTAGCGGGAGGGCTTTCCACAGATACGCAGTATTTT.

CDR3 sequence: CSVAGNRGVQETQYF. The CDR3 DNA follows: TGCAGCGTTGCGGGTAACAGGGGCGTCCAAGAGACCCAGTACTTC. This chain connects TRBV29-1 to TRBJ2-5; 7 nucleotides agree with TRBD1. CDR3 length: 15 residues. Trimming cost V 4 bases and J 1 base; bases outside gene matches: 9. Germline CDR1 is SQVTM and CDR2 is ANQGSEA.

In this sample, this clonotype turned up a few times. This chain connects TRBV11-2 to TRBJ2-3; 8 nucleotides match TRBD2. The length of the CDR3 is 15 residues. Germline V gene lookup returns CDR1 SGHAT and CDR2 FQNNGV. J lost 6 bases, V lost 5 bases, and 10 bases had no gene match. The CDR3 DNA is TGTGCCAGCAGCCCTCGGGGGGGAATCAGCGATACGCAGTATTTT. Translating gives CASSPRGGISDTQYF.

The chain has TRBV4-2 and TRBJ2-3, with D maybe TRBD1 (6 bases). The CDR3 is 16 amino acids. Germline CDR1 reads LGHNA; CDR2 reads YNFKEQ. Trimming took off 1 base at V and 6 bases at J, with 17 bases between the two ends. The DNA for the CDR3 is TGTGCCAGCAGCCAAGTCCCGTGGGGGCCCGGGGATACGCAGTATTTT. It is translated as CASSQVPWGPGDTQYF.

CDR3 DNA sequence: TGTGCCAGCAGTGCCACGGGGGGCAGTCAGCCCCAGCATTTT. It codes for CASSATGGSQPQHF. The chain recombines TRBV6-5 with TRBJ1-5, with D perhaps TRBD1 (6 bases). CDR3 length: 14 residues. V dropped 5 bases and J dropped 6 bases, with 14 bases sitting between them. Germline CDR1 reads MNHEY; CDR2 reads SVGAGI.

The DNA of the CDR3 is TGTGCCAGCAAGGAGTCCTCTATATCCTACGAGCAGTACTTC. Translated, it gives CASKESSISYEQYF. The chain combines TRBV10-3 with TRBJ2-7; D is uncertain. The CDR3 is made up of 14 amino acids. Trimming shortened V by 10 bases and J by 1 base, and 17 bases separated the two germline ends. Germline V gene lookup returns CDR1 ENHRY and CDR2 SYGVKD.

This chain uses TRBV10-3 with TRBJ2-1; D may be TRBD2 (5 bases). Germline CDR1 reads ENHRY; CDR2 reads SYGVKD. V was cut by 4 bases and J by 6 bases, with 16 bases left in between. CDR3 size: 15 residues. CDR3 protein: CAISGGTGRVNEQFF. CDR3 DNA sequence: TGTGCCATCAGTGGAGGTACGGGAAGGGTCAATGAGCAGTTCTTC.

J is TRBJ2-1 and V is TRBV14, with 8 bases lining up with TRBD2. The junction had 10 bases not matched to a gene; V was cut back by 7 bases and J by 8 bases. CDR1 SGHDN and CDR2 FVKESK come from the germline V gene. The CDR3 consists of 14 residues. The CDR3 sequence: CASTLAGGVDEQFF. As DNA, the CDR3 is TGTGCCAGCACCCTAGCGGGTGGGGTTGATGAGCAGTTCTTC. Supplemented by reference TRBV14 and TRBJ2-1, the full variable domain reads EAGVTQFPSHSVIEKGQTVTLRCDPISGHDNLYWYRRVMGKEIKFLLHFVKESKQDESGMPNNRFLAERTGGTYSTLKVQPAELEDSGVYFCASTLAGGVDEQFFGPGTRLTVL.